These 17 T cell receptor beta chains came from one sample sequenced in a study of CXCR3-negative and CXCR3-positive naive CD8 T cells. Notes on the study in general: CXCR3-positive naive cells carried more hydrophobic TRB CDR3s than CXCR3-negative naive cells did.

Via 5' RACE with UMI labels, TRB cDNA libraries were prepared. TCRdb reanalyzed the 5' RACE reads, giving one entry per CDR3 protein sequence and no DNA. This table holds 100,000 to 150,000 distinct CDR3 sequences. Antigens of these TCRs are unknown. The sequenced sample consisted of naive CXCR3+ CD8+ T cells from blood. This sample's subset: CD45RO-CCR7+CD27+CD95- naive CD8+ T cells expressing CXCR3 (TNR3+). These receptors all come from a human donor in good health. Some clones in this sample may be carry-over from other donors' samples.

The V and J genes are TRBV28 and TRBJ2-6; the TRBD1 assignment by TCRdb is unverifiable without DNA. This CDR3 is 17 amino acids long. Germline V gives CDR1 MDHEN, CDR2 SYDVKM. CDR3: CASSPRAGRSGANVLTF.

This chain joins TRBV4-1 and TRBJ1-2; TCRdb's D gene call, TRBD1, goes unchecked for lack of DNA. Germline loops: CDR1 MGHRA, CDR2 YSYEKL. This CDR3 contains 14 residues. The CDR3 reads CASSQPGQAYGYTF.

The V call is TRBV28, the J call TRBJ1-3. This CDR3 has 14 residues. Germline CDR1 MDHEN, CDR2 SYDVKM. CDR3: CASSLRGTGNTIYF.

The V call is TRBV7-8, the J call TRBJ2-7; TCRdb's D call of TRBD1 is untestable without DNA. The CDR3 length is 11 residues. Looked up from germline, CDR1 is SGHVS and CDR2 is FQNEAQ. This CDR3 is CARSHGFPEYF.

The CDR3 is CASSKDQGSYEQYF. This rearrangement joins TRBV4-1 to TRBJ2-7. The CDR3 spans 14 residues. Germline V gene sequence: CDR1 MGHRA, CDR2 YSYEKL.

The chain couples TRBV11-2 to TRBJ2-5; TCRdb's D call, TRBD1, is unchecked because there is no DNA. This CDR3 is 14 amino acids long. Germline-derived CDR1 and CDR2 are SGHAT and FQNNGV. CDR3: CASKGLPGKETQYF. Filled out from reference TRBV11-2 and TRBJ2-5, the complete variable domain reads EAGVAQSPRYKIIEKRQSVAFWCNPISGHATLYWYQQILGQGPKLLIQFQNNGVVDDSQLPKDRFSAERLKGVDSTLKIQPAKLEDSAVYLCASKGLPGKETQYFGPGTRLLVL.

The chain combines TRBV28 with TRBJ2-7; the TCRdb call, TRBD1, lacks DNA for checking. There are 11 residues in the CDR3. CDR1 MDHEN and CDR2 SYDVKM come from the germline V gene. The CDR3 loop reads CASSQGYEQYF.

This sequence joins TRBV4-3 and TRBJ2-1; TCRdb names TRBD1, which stays unverified in the absence of DNA. The CDR3 totals 16 residues. Germline assignment: CDR1 LGHNA and CDR2 YSLEER. The CDR3 region is CASSHATGGYYNEQFF.

The V gene is TRBV28, the J gene TRBJ2-1; lacking DNA, the TRBD2 call made by TCRdb goes unchecked. The CDR3 contains 17 residues. Germline V lookup: CDR1 MDHEN, CDR2 SYDVKM. The CDR3: CASSHGGGLAGGDEQFF. Full variable domain (remainder filled in from reference TRBV28 and TRBJ2-1): DVKVTQSSRYLVKRTGEKVFLECVQDMDHENMFWYRQDPGLGLRLIYFSYDVKMKEKGDIPEGYSVSREKKERFSLILESASTNQTSMYLCASSHGGGLAGGDEQFFGPGTRLTVL.

The rearrangement links TRBV12-3 or TRBV12-4 to TRBJ1-1. The CDR3 runs 13 residues. The CDR3 sequence: CASWEIANTEAFF.

The J gene is TRBJ1-1, the V gene TRBV6-5. Germline V CDR1 and CDR2: MNHEY, SVGAGI. The CDR3 is 14 amino acids. CDR3: CASSYRSSGTEAFF.

J is TRBJ2-7 and V is TRBV28; TCRdb proposes TRBD1, but this gene call is untestable without DNA. The CDR3 runs to 14 residues. Germline values: CDR1 MDHEN, CDR2 SYDVKM. CDR3 amino acids: CASSARQGFGEQYF.

The chain links TRBV6-6 to TRBJ2-3; lacking DNA, the TRBD1 call made by TCRdb goes unchecked. Germline V gene lookup returns CDR1 MNHNY and CDR2 SVGAGI (reference sequence). The CDR3 runs 14 residues. The CDR3 sequence: CASSLLGQPDTQYF.

V gene TRBV14 combines with J gene TRBJ1-1; absent DNA, TCRdb's TRBD1 call cannot be checked. Germline-derived CDR1 and CDR2 are SGHDN and FVKESK. This CDR3 comprises 15 residues. This CDR3 reads CASSSYRGLNTEAFF.

The rearrangement links TRBV4-1 to TRBJ2-1; TCRdb proposes TRBD2, but this gene call is untestable without DNA. CDR1 and CDR2 (germline): MGHRA, YSYEKL. The CDR3 has 17 residues. The CDR3 here is CASSQDKIVAGYNEQFF.

The chain has TRBV5-1 and TRBJ2-2; without DNA, the TCRdb call of TRBD2 cannot be checked. The CDR3 runs 15 residues. Germline assignment: CDR1 SGHRS and CDR2 YFSETQ. This CDR3 is CASKGLARNTGELFF. Full variable domain (missing parts from reference TRBV5-1 and TRBJ2-2): KAGVTQTPRYLIKTRGQQVTLSCSPISGHRSVSWYQQTPGQGLQFLFEYFSETQRNKGNFPGRFSGRQFSNSRSEMNVSTLELGDSALYLCASKGLARNTGELFFGEGSRLTVL.

J is TRBJ1-1 and V is TRBV4-1; with no DNA, the TCRdb D assignment of TRBD1 cannot be verified. CDR1 is MGHRA, CDR2 YSYEKL, per germline. The CDR3 is made up of 16 amino acids. The chain's CDR3 is CASSLLRTGGDTEAFF.